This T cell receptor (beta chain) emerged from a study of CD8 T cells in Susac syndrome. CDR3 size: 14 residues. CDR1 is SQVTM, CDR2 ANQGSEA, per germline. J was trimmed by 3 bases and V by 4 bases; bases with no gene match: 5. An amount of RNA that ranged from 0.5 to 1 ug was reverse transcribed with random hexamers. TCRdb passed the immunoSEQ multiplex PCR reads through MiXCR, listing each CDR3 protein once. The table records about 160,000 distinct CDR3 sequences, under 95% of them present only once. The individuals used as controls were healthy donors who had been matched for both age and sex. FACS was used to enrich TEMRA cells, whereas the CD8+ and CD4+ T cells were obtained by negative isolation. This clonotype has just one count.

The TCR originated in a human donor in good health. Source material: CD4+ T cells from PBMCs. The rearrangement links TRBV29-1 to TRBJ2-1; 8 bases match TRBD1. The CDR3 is CSVGDRWGYNEQFF. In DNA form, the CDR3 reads TGCAGCGTTGGGGACAGGTGGGGCTACAATGAGCAGTTCTTC.